What follows are 24 T cell receptor beta chains derived from one specimen sequenced in a study of Graves' ophthalmopathy and Graves' hyperthyroidism. Researchers took RNA transcripts and amplified TCR beta CDR3 regions from them. HTBI primers served in a first-round RT-PCR, which a second-round multiplex PCR followed. TCRdb called the multiplex PCR reads again in MiXCR, with one record for every CDR3 protein. The table shows roughly 500,000 distinct CDR3 sequences, with roughly an eighth occurring only once. Sequenced sample: blood. The source of these receptors is a woman under 40 with Graves' ophthalmopathy.

In its sample, this clonotype was seen many times. This chain links TRBV5-1 with TRBJ2-4, with TRBD2 identical over 10 bases. CDR1 and CDR2 (germline): SGHRS, YFSETQ. V gave up 0 bases and J gave up 8 bases; unmatched junction bases: 8. This CDR3 comprises 16 residues. DNA for the CDR3: TGCGCCAGCAGCTTGGTTGGTTATCTAGCGGGAGACATTCAGTACTTC. Its translation: CASSLVGYLAGDIQYF.

In its sample, this clonotype was seen many times. This rearrangement joins TRBV20-1 to TRBJ1-2; D call uncertain. Between the trimmed V and J ends, which lost 0 bases and 14 bases, there was a span of 13 bases. Germline assignment: CDR1 DFQATT and CDR2 SNEGSKA (reference sequence). This CDR3 is built from 11 residues. CDR3 amino acids: CSARDQTHLTF. The CDR3 coding sequence is TGCAGTGCTAGAGATCAAACTCATCTTACCTTC.

This clonotype has just a few counts. The rearrangement joins TRBV28 to TRBJ2-5, with no clear D. Trimming pared 5 bases from V and 5 bases from J, leaving 9 bases between. CDR1 and CDR2 (germline): MDHEN, SYDVKM. CDR3 length: 12 residues. In DNA form, the CDR3 reads TGTGCCAGCAGTCCCCGATACGAGACCCAGTACTTC. Protein sequence: CASSPRYETQYF.

J is TRBJ1-2 and V is TRBV6-5, with 8 bases matching TRBD1. This CDR3 comprises 13 residues. V was pared by 2 bases and J by 12 bases, with 8 bases of the junction left unmatched. Germline CDR1 and CDR2: MNHEY and SVGAGI. The CDR3 reads CASSYPQGAGDTF. The CDR3 DNA reads TGTGCCAGCAGTTACCCTCAGGGGGCTGGGGACACCTTC.

The chain uses TRBV6-1 and TRBJ1-2; the D gene is possibly TRBD1 (5 bases). Germline loops: CDR1 MNHNS, CDR2 SASEGT. Between the trimmed V and J ends, which lost 4 bases and 5 bases, there was a span of 17 bases. The CDR3 length is 15 residues. The DNA for the CDR3 is TGTGCCAGCAGTGTAAAAGCAGGGAGGCCGTATGGCTACACCTTC. Protein sequence: CASSVKAGRPYGYTF.

This clonotype was seen at least ten times. CDR3 sequence reads: CASSWTIWNTEAFF. CDR3 nucleotide sequence: TGTGCCAGCAGTTGGACAATTTGGAACACTGAAGCTTTCTTT. The chain has TRBV6-2 or TRBV6-3 and TRBJ1-1, with a tentative D call TRBD1 (5 bases). The CDR3 runs 14 residues. Germline assignment: CDR1 MNHEY and CDR2 SVGEGT. V lost 4 bases to trimming and J lost 1 base, with 10 bases between them.

This clonotype was detected many times. This sequence joins TRBV29-1 and TRBJ2-7, with D unclear. Trimming took off 0 bases at V and 5 bases at J, with 14 bases between the two ends. This CDR3 has 14 amino acids. Germline V CDR1 and CDR2: SQVTM, ANQGSEA. The CDR3 protein is CSVEDRAGPHEQYF. DNA of the CDR3: TGCAGCGTTGAAGATCGGGCAGGCCCCCACGAGCAGTACTTC.

This clonotype was counted many times. J is TRBJ1-5 and V is TRBV5-1; a possible D gene is TRBD1 (5 bases). Germline-derived CDR1 and CDR2 are SGHRS and YFSETQ. This CDR3 has 14 residues. The V end was cut by 4 bases, the J end by 8 bases, with 16 bases between. CDR3 nucleotides: TGCGCCAGCAGCGAAGGGACCCCTGGGGAGCCCCAGCATTTT. Its translation is CASSEGTPGEPQHF. Complete variable domain (other parts from reference TRBV5-1 and TRBJ1-5): KAGVTQTPRYLIKTRGQQVTLSCSPISGHRSVSWYQQTPGQGLQFLFEYFSETQRNKGNFPGRFSGRQFSNSRSEMNVSTLELGDSALYLCASSEGTPGEPQHFGDGTRLSIL.

This clonotype has a count of ten or more. The chain has TRBV28 and TRBJ1-5, with D possibly TRBD1 on 5 matching bases. Trimming took off 6 bases at V and 0 bases at J, with 15 bases between the two ends. Germline V gene lookup returns CDR1 MDHEN and CDR2 SYDVKM. This CDR3 is built from 16 residues. Here the CDR3 DNA reads TGTGCCAGCAGCTATCAGACGGGGGGTAGCAATCAGCCCCAGCATTTT. Protein product: CASSYQTGGSNQPQHF.

This clonotype was detected ten times or more. A much larger clone lies one base from this, so it may be a read error. The conserved closing phenylalanine or tryptophan is absent in this CDR3, likely reflecting a read error. V is TRBV6-2 or TRBV6-3 and J is TRBJ1-6; D not certain. CDR1 is MNHEY and CDR2 is SVGEGT in the germline V gene. V was cut by 5 bases and J by 5 bases, with 10 bases left in between. The CDR3 has 14 residues. The CDR3 nucleotides are TGTGCCAGCAGTCGGATACCGAATAATTCACCCCTCCACTCT. Translation gives CASSRIPNNSPLHS.

In its sample, this clonotype was seen many times. The chain links TRBV20-1 to TRBJ1-5; TRBD1 matches at 9 bases. J gave up 4 bases and V 3 bases, and 4 bases lay outside the gene matches. Germline lookup yields CDR1 DFQATT and CDR2 SNEGSKA (reference sequence). CDR3 size: 14 residues. CDR3 residues: CSASVGTGNQPQHF. The CDR3 nucleotides are TGCAGTGCTAGTGTCGGGACAGGGAATCAGCCCCAGCATTTT.

Ten or more counts support this clonotype. The gene calls are TRBV6-1 and TRBJ2-3, with TRBD2 matching 10 bases. Germline CDR1 MNHNS, CDR2 SASEGT. The ends lost 6 bases at V and 6 bases at J; junction bases unmatched: 9. The length of the CDR3 is 15 residues. In nucleotides, the CDR3 is TGTGCCAGCAGGGGGCTAGCGGGAGACTCCGATACGCAGTATTTT. Encoded protein: CASRGLAGDSDTQYF.

This clonotype was seen ten or more times. The gene calls are TRBV11-1 and TRBJ1-1; TRBD1 is a possible D gene (5 bases). The CDR3 totals 14 residues. The ends were cut back, 4 bases at V and 4 bases at J, with 13 bases in the middle. The germline V gene has CDR1 SGHAT and CDR2 FQDESV (reference sequence). The CDR3: CASSYQGEGTEAFF. The CDR3 nucleotides read TGTGCCAGCAGCTACCAGGGTGAGGGCACTGAAGCTTTCTTT.

This clonotype was seen repeatedly, ten times or more. The chain employs TRBV6-1 and TRBJ2-2; 8 positions match TRBD2. The J segment lost 1 base and the V segment lost 3 bases, leaving 4 bases of the junction unmatched. CDR3 length equals 16 residues. CDR1 is MNHNS, CDR2 SASEGT, per germline. The CDR3: CASSERAGGNTGELFF. The CDR3 DNA reads as TGTGCCAGCAGTGAGAGGGCGGGGGGGAACACCGGGGAGCTGTTTTTT.

Turning to this clonotype: It is likely a read error, because the conserved phenylalanine at the end of the CDR3 is missing. V is TRBV7-8 and J is TRBJ1-2; weak D call: TRBD1 (6 bases). This CDR3 has 14 residues. The V end was cut by 3 bases, the J end by 5 bases, with 13 bases between. Germline CDR1 is SGHVS and CDR2 is FQNEAQ. CDR3 coding DNA: TGTGCCAGCAGCTTCCGCGACAGGCCTTATGGCTACACCGAC. It encodes CASSFRDRPYGYTD.

This clonotype was seen repeatedly, ten times or more. The rearrangement uses TRBV7-8 and TRBJ1-2; 8 bases line up with TRBD1. The CDR3 covers 14 residues. Trimming took 3 bases from V and 5 from J; bases not matched to a gene: 5. The germline V gene has CDR1 SGHVS and CDR2 FQNEAQ. CDR3 nucleotides: TGTGCCAGCAGCTTTGGACAGGGAGGGTATGGCTACACCTTC. The encoded protein is CASSFGQGGYGYTF. Supplemented by reference TRBV7-8 and TRBJ1-2, the full variable domain reads GAGVSQSPRYKVAKRGQDVALRCDPISGHVSLFWYQQALGQGPEFLTYFQNEAQLDKSGLPSDRFFAERPEGSVSTLKIQRTQQEDSAVYLCASSFGQGGYGYTFGSGTRLTVV.

This clonotype was observed a few times. The V and J genes are TRBV30 and TRBJ2-5; either TRBD1 or TRBD2 may fit D (5 bases each). The CDR3 has 15 residues. V gave up 1 base and J gave up 5 bases, with 17 bases separating them. The germline V gene encodes CDR1 GTSNPN and CDR2 SVGIG (reference sequence). CDR3 protein: CAWSGRGGRFETQYF. The CDR3 DNA is TGTGCCTGGAGTGGTCGGGGCGGAAGGTTTGAGACCCAGTACTTC.

This clonotype was detected many times. This rearrangement joins TRBV12-3 or TRBV12-4 to TRBJ2-7; tentatively, D is TRBD1 or TRBD2 (6 bases each). The CDR3 is 17 residues long. V was clipped by 5 bases and J by 1 base, with 21 bases between them. CDR3 bases: TGTGCCAGCAGTCTCCCCCAGGGGCGGGAAGGATCCTACGAGCAGTACTTC. Residues: CASSLPQGREGSYEQYF.

This clonotype has ten or more counts. The CDR3 DNA follows: TGTGCCAGCAGTTTACAGGGAGGCGGCAATCAGCCCCAGCATTTT. This gives the protein CASSLQGGGNQPQHF. The V gene is TRBV12-3 or TRBV12-4, the J gene TRBJ1-5, with D tentatively TRBD1 (5 bases). This CDR3 comprises 15 residues. Trimming took 2 bases from V and 2 from J, leaving 10 bases between them.

The CDR3 DNA is TGCAGTCCCTGGACTAGCGAGTACCAAGAGACCCAGTACTTC. Amino acid sequence: CSPWTSEYQETQYF. This chain uses TRBV20-1 with TRBJ2-5, with TRBD2 matching over 9 bases. V was clipped by 8 bases and J by 0 bases; unmatched bases: 7. In germline, CDR1 is DFQATT, CDR2 SNEGSKA (reference sequence). This CDR3 has 14 amino acids.

This clonotype has a handful of counts. V gene TRBV5-1 combines with J gene TRBJ2-2; maybe TRBD1 (5 bases). The germline gives CDR1 SGHRS, CDR2 YFSETQ. This CDR3 contains 14 residues. V lost 4 bases and J lost 5, with 12 bases in between. CDR3 residues: CASSRSQGTGELFF. The CDR3 region has the DNA TGCGCCAGCAGCAGGAGCCAGGGAACCGGGGAGCTGTTTTTT.

This clonotype was detected ten times or more. CDR3 protein: CASSPPMGSNQPQHF. CDR3 coding DNA: TGTGCCAGCTCACCACCGATGGGTAGCAATCAGCCCCAGCATTTT. This chain connects TRBV18 to TRBJ1-5; D is unresolved. Trimming pared 0 bases from V and 0 bases from J, leaving 6 bases between. CDR3 size: 15 residues. From germline, CDR1 is KGHSH and CDR2 LQKENI.

This clonotype has a count of ten or more. V is TRBV20-1 and J is TRBJ1-1; the D gene is possibly TRBD1 (6 bases). V was clipped by 5 bases and J by 3 bases, with 13 bases between them. The CDR3 contains 13 residues. Looked up from germline, CDR1 is DFQATT and CDR2 is SNEGSKA (reference sequence). The CDR3: CSAGRGAHTEAFF. The CDR3 DNA reads as TGCAGTGCTGGTAGGGGGGCCCACACTGAAGCTTTCTTT.

Many counts were recorded for this clonotype. V gene TRBV28 combines with J gene TRBJ1-1; possibly TRBD1 for D (6 bases). The CDR3 runs 15 residues. In germline, CDR1 is MDHEN, CDR2 SYDVKM. Trimming removed 6 bases from V and 3 bases from J, with 17 bases in between. Here the CDR3 reads CASSEGGARDTEAFF. CDR3 DNA sequence: TGTGCCAGCAGCGAGGGGGGGGCGCGGGACACTGAAGCTTTCTTT.